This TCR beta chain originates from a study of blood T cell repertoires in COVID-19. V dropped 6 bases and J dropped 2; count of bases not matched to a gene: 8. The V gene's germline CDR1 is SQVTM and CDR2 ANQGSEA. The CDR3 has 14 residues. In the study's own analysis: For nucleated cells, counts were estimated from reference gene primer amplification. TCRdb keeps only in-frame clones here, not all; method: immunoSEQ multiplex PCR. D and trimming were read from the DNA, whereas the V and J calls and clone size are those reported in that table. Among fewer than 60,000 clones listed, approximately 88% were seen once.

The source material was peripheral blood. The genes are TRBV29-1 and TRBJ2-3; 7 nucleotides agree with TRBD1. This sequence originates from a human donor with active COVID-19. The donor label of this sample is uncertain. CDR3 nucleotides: TGCAGCGTAGCCGGGACAGAGAACACAGATACGCAGTATTTT. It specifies CSVAGTENTDTQYF.